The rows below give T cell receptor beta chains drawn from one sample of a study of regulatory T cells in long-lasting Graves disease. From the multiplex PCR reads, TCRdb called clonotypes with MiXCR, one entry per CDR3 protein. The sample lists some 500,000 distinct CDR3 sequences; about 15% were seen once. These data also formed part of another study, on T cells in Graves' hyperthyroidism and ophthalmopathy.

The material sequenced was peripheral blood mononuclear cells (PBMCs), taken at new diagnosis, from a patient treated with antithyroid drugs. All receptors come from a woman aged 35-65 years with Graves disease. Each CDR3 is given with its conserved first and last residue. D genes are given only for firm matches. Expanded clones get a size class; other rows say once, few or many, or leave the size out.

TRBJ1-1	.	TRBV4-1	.	TGCGCCAGCAGCCAAGGCCAGAACATGAACACTGAAGCTTTCTTT	CASSQGQNMNTEAFF
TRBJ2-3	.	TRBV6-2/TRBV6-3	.	TGTGCCAGCAGTGAGGTCGGGGGCAGTACGCAGTATTTT	CASSEVGGSTQYF
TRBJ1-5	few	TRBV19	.	TGTGCCAGTAGTGTACAGGGAGTTCGGCCCCAGCATTTT	CASSVQGVRPQHF
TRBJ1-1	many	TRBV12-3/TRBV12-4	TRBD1	TGTGCCAGCAGTTTAGGGGGACAGCGCACTGAAGCTTTCTTT	CASSLGGQRTEAFF
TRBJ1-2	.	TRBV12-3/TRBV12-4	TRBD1	TGTGCCAGCACCGTAACGGGACAGTCTAACTATGGCTACACCTTC	CASTVTGQSNYGYTF
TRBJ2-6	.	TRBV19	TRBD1	TGTGCCAGTAGCACGACCGGGACAGGGGCGCTCTCTGGGGCCAACGTCCTGACTTTC	CASSTTGTGALSGANVLTF
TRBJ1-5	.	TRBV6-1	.	TGTGCCAGCAGTGCAGTCACAACCCTCCTTGGCAATCAGCCCCAGCATTTT	CASSAVTTLLGNQPQHF
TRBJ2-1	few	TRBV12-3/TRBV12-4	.	TGTGCCAGCACCCAGGGGGGGAATGAGCAGTTCTTC	CASTQGGNEQFF
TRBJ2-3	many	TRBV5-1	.	TGCGCCAGCAGCTTGATGAGGGGGGCACCAGATACGCAGTATTTT	CASSLMRGAPDTQYF
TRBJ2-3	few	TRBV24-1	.	TGTGCCACCAGTGATTTCCAGGTGGCAGATACGCAGTATTTT	CATSDFQVADTQYF
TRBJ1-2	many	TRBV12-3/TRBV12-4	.	TGTGCCAGCAGTTTATGGTCAGTCGGGCGGTATGGCTACACCTTC	CASSLWSVGRYGYTF
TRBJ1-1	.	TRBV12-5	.	TGTGCTAGTGGTATAACAGGGTCCACTGAAGCTTTCTTT	CASGITGSTEAFF
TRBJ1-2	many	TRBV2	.	TGTGCCAGCTTCAGCGGCCAGGGATATGGCTACACCTTC	CASFSGQGYGYTF
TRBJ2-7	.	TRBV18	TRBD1	TGTGCCAGCTCACCACAGGACAGGGCCTACGAGCAGTACTTC	CASSPQDRAYEQYF
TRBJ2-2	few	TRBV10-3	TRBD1	TGTGCCATCAGTGGGACAGGTCCTGACACCGGGGAGCTGTTTTTT	CAISGTGPDTGELFF
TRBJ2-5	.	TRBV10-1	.	TGCGCCAGCAGTGAGTCGTTAGCTACTGAAGAGACCCAGTACTTC	CASSESLATEETQYF
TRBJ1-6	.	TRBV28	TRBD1	TGTGCCAGCAGCACGGACAGGGCAGGATCACCCCTCCACTTT	CASSTDRAGSPLHF
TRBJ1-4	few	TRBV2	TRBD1	TGTGCCAGCAGTGGGCTTGGACAGGGTGCTGCTAATGAAAAACTGTTTTTT	CASSGLGQGAANEKLFF
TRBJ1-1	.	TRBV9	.	TGTGCCAGCAGCGTAGCTACGGGGGTGACTGAAGCTTTCTTT	CASSVATGVTEAFF
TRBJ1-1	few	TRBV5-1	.	TGCGCGAACCTCGATCAGAGGGAAGCTTTCTTT	CANLDQREAFF